Following are 18 T cell receptor beta chains from one sample sequenced in a study of tumour-infiltrating T cells in Burkitt lymphoma. Sequencing was performed with immunoSEQ multiplex PCR; in TCRdb, only in-frame clones are kept and a portion is missing. The sample contains 6,600 or so clones, about 84% of which appear only once. Sequenced sample: tumor tissue. These receptors were taken from a human donor with Burkitt lymphoma.

The chain uses TRBV14 and TRBJ1-6; D is unclear. This CDR3 is built from 14 residues. Per the germline V gene, CDR1 is SGHDN and CDR2 is FVKESK. V shed 2 bases and J shed 8 bases, with 10 bases lying between them. CDR3 residues: CASSQTVYYSPLHF. CDR3 nucleotides: TGTGCCAGCAGCCAAACGGTTTACTATTCACCCCTCCACTTT.

The V call is TRBV29-1, the J call TRBJ2-7; D not resolved. The CDR3 totals 14 residues. The V and J ends lost 4 bases and 5 bases respectively, with 18 bases between them. Germline V gene data show CDR1 as SQVTM and CDR2 as ANQGSEA. The CDR3 spells CSVGTTRLPNEQYF. The CDR3 region has the DNA TGCAGCGTTGGGACGACCCGACTCCCTAACGAGCAGTACTTC.

The chain combines TRBV7-9 with TRBJ1-2; a weak D match, TRBD1 (6 bases). Germline CDR1 reads SEHNR; CDR2 reads FQNEAQ (reference sequence). This CDR3 contains 14 residues. V was pared by 4 bases and J by 2 bases, with 11 bases between. The CDR3: CASSWGGDNYGYTF. The CDR3 nucleotides read TGTGCCAGCAGCTGGGGGGGCGACAACTATGGCTACACCTTC.

The rearrangement joins TRBV11-3 to TRBJ1-5, with 7 bases aligning to TRBD1. CDR3 length: 14 residues. From germline, CDR1 is SGHNT and CDR2 YENEEA. V lost 4 bases to trimming and J lost 3 bases; unmatched junction nucleotides: 3. The CDR3 spells CASSSGTVNQPQHF. The CDR3 nucleotides read TGTGCCAGCAGCTCCGGGACAGTCAATCAGCCCCAGCATTTT.

Worth noting for this clone: At one end the junction does not follow the germline gene, possibly because of a read error. At the DNA level, this CDR3 is encoded by other sequences in the same sample as well. The rearrangement joins TRBV7-9 to TRBJ1-1; 8 bases are shared with TRBD1. Germline-derived CDR1 and CDR2 are SEHNR and FQNEAQ (reference sequence). CDR3 length: 15 residues. Here the CDR3 reads CASSPQQGVGTEAFF. CDR3 nucleotide sequence: TGCGCCAGCAGCCCCCAACAGGGGGTGGGCACTGAAGCTTTCTTT.

The rearrangement uses TRBV5-1 and TRBJ1-6; tentatively, D is TRBD1 (6 bases). Trimming left V 4 bases short and J 9 bases short, with 20 bases between. This CDR3 has 16 residues. Germline V gene sequence: CDR1 SGHRS, CDR2 YFSETQ. CDR3 bases: TGCGCCAGCAGCCCCGGACAGTCCTCGAGCATTTCACCCCTCCACTTT. Its protein product is CASSPGQSSSISPLHF. The full variable domain, rest sourced from reference TRBV5-1 and TRBJ1-6, is KAGVTQTPRYLIKTRGQQVTLSCSPISGHRSVSWYQQTPGQGLQFLFEYFSETQRNKGNFPGRFSGRQFSNSRSEMNVSTLELGDSALYLCASSPGQSSSISPLHFGNGTRLTVT.

The chain links TRBV27 to TRBJ2-1, with 10 bases matching TRBD2. Germline CDR1 and CDR2: MNHEY and SMNVEV (reference sequence). The CDR3 sequence is 15 residues long. The ends lost 4 bases at V and 1 base at J; junction bases unmatched: 1. This CDR3 is CASSSSGSSYNEQFF. The DNA for the CDR3 is TGTGCCAGCAGTTCTAGCGGGAGTTCCTACAATGAGCAGTTCTTC.

This clone was observed a single time. This chain uses TRBV5-1 with TRBJ2-7, with TRBD2 as a possible D gene (6 bases). Germline CDR1 and CDR2: SGHRS and YFSETQ. Trimming shortened V by 4 bases and J by 0 bases, and 20 bases separated the two germline ends. This CDR3 spans 17 amino acids. CDR3 loop: CASSTGSSWGDSYEQYF. DNA of the CDR3: TGCGCCAGCAGCACTGGATCGTCTTGGGGGGACTCCTACGAGCAGTACTTC.

The chain joins TRBV6-5 to TRBJ2-3; 9 bases are shared with TRBD1. CDR3 size: 15 residues. Germline-derived CDR1 and CDR2 are MNHEY and SVGAGI. Trimming took 6 bases from V and 9 from J; bases not matched to a gene: 13. The CDR3 region is CASRGTGTLLGTQYF. CDR3 DNA sequence: TGTGCCAGCAGAGGGACAGGGACTCTATTAGGGACGCAGTATTTT.

The V call is TRBV7-9, the J call TRBJ1-1; D may be TRBD1 (6 bases). The V gene's germline CDR1 is SEHNR and CDR2 FQNEAQ (reference sequence). V lost 10 bases and J 5 bases, leaving 20 bases between the germline ends. This CDR3 comprises 14 residues. CDR3 in amino acids: CATNQPPGATEAFF. The CDR3 bases are TGTGCCACCAACCAGCCCCCGGGGGCGACTGAAGCTTTCTTT.

The chain recombines TRBV30 with TRBJ1-6; perhaps TRBD1 as D (6 bases). Deletions cut 5 bases from V and 14 bases from J, with 16 bases between. CDR1 is GTSNPN and CDR2 is SVGIG in the germline V gene (reference sequence). The CDR3 is 12 residues long. CDR3 region: CAWSAGVLALHF. CDR3 DNA sequence: TGTGCCTGGTCCGCAGGGGTTCTGGCCCTCCACTTT. The whole variable domain, remainder taken from reference TRBV30 and TRBJ1-6, is SQTIHQWPATLVQPVGSPLSLECTVEGTSNPNLYWYRQAAGRGLQLLFYSVGIGQISSEVPQNLSASRPQDRQFILSSKKLLLSDSGFYLCAWSAGVLALHFGNGTRLTVT.

The chain links TRBV7-9 to TRBJ1-1, with D tentatively TRBD1 (6 bases). Germline-derived CDR1 and CDR2 are SEHNR and FQNEAQ (reference sequence). The ends were cut back, 4 bases at V and 4 bases at J, with 19 bases in the middle. CDR3 length: 16 amino acids. In DNA form, the CDR3 reads TGTGCCAGCAGCTCCTACAGGGTCGCAAAGAGCACTGAAGCTTTCTTT. It yields the protein CASSSYRVAKSTEAFF.

This clone was counted a single time. DNA for the CDR3: TGTGCCAGCAGTGAGACAGGACGGAACACTGAAGCTTTCTTT. Protein product: CASSETGRNTEAFF. V usage is TRBV25-1 and J usage is TRBJ1-1; tentatively, D is TRBD1 (6 bases). Germline CDR1 MGHDK, CDR2 SYGVNS. This CDR3 contains 14 residues. V lost 3 bases and J lost 1, with 9 bases in between.

This chain joins TRBV4-1 and TRBJ2-5; D may be TRBD2 (6 bases). The CDR3 is made up of 13 amino acids. V was cut by 1 base and J by 3 bases, with 6 bases left in between. CDR1 MGHRA and CDR2 YSYEKL come from the germline V gene. The CDR3 region is CASSQGGEETQYF. The CDR3 DNA reads TGCGCCAGCAGCCAAGGGGGGGAAGAGACCCAGTACTTC.

This clone was recorded only once. This chain links TRBV5-1 with TRBJ1-4, with D hard to call. This CDR3 spans 15 amino acids. V lost 1 base and J 4 bases, leaving 11 bases between the germline ends. CDR1 and CDR2 from the germline V gene are SGHRS and YFSETQ. The CDR3 spells CASSLTWADNEKLFF. For the CDR3, the DNA is TGCGCCAGCAGCTTGACGTGGGCTGATAATGAAAAACTGTTTTTT.

CDR3 loop: CASTLSGTWDEQYF. The CDR3 region has the DNA TGCGCCAGCACTCTAAGTGGGACTTGGGACGAGCAGTACTTC. The chain is built from TRBV5-1 and TRBJ2-7; D may be TRBD2 (6 bases). Germline lookup yields CDR1 SGHRS and CDR2 YFSETQ. This CDR3 has 14 residues. Trimming took off 6 bases at V and 5 bases at J, with 18 bases between the two ends.

The V and J genes are TRBV10-3 and TRBJ2-6; unclear D gene. Germline-derived CDR1 and CDR2 are ENHRY and SYGVKD. The CDR3 consists of 15 residues. The V gene lost 2 bases and the J gene lost 0 bases, with 5 bases spanning the gap. CDR3 sequence reads: CAISEQNSGANVLTF. In DNA, the CDR3 is TGTGCCATCAGTGAGCAGAACTCTGGGGCCAACGTCCTGACTTTC.

This chain uses TRBV28 with TRBJ2-7, with a tentative D call TRBD2 (7 bases). Germline V CDR1 and CDR2: MDHEN, SYDVKM. The CDR3 is made up of 16 amino acids. V dropped 5 bases and J dropped 0 bases, with 17 bases sitting between them. CDR3 bases: TGTGCCAGCAGTAACCTGGGGGGGCGGGACTCCTACGAGCAGTACTTC. This translates into CASSNLGGRDSYEQYF.